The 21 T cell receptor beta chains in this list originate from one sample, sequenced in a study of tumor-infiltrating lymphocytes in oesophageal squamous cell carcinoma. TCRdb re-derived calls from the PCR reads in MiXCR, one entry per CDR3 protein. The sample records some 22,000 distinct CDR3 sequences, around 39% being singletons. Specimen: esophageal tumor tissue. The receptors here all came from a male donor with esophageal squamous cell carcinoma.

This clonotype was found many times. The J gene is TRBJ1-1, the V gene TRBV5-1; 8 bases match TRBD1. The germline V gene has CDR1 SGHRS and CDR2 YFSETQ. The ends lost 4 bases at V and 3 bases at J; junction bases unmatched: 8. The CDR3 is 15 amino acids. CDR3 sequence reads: CASSLNGQGDTEAFF. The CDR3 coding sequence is TGCGCCAGCAGCCTAAATGGACAGGGAGACACTGAAGCTTTCTTT.

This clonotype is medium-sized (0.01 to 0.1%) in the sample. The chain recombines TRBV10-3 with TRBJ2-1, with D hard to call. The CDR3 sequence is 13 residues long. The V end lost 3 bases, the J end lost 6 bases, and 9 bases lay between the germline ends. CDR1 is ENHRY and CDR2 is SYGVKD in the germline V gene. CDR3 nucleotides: TGTGCCATCAGTGAACCCCCCGGCAATGAGCAGTTCTTC. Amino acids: CAISEPPGNEQFF.

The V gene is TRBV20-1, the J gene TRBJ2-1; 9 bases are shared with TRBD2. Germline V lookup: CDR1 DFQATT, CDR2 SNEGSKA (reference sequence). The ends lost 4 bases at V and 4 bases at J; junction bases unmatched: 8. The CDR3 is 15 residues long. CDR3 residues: CSAKAGAGGYNEQFF. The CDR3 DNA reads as TGCAGTGCTAAAGCGGGAGCGGGAGGTTACAATGAGCAGTTCTTC.

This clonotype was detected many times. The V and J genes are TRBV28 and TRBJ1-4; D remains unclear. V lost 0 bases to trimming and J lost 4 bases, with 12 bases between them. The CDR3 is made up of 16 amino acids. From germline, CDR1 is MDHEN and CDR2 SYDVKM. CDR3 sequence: CASSLWQSAGNEKLFF. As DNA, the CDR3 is TGTGCCAGCAGTTTATGGCAGTCTGCCGGTAATGAAAAACTGTTTTTT. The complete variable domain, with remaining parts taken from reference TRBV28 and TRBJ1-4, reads DVKVTQSSRYLVKRTGEKVFLECVQDMDHENMFWYRQDPGLGLRLIYFSYDVKMKEKGDIPEGYSVSREKKERFSLILESASTNQTSMYLCASSLWQSAGNEKLFFGSGTQLSVL.

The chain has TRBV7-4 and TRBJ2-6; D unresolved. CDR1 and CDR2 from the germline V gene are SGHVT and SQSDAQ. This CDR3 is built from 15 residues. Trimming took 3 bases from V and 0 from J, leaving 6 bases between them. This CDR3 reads CASSFRLSGANVLTF. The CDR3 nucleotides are TGTGCCAGCAGCTTTCGACTCTCTGGGGCCAACGTCCTGACTTTC.

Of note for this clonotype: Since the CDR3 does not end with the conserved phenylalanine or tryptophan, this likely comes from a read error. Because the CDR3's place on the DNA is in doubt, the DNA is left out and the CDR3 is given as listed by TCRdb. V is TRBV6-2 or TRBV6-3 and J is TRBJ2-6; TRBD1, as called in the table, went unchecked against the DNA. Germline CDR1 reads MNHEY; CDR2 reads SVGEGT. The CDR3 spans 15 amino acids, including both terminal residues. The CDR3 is CASRDDSGWEQYFGA.

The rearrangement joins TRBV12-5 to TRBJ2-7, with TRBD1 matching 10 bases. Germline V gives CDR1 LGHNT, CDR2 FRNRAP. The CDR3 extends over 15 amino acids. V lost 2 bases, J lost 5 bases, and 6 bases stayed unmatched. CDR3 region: CASGLTRDRGHEQYF. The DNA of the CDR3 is TGTGCTAGTGGTTTGACCCGGGACAGGGGCCACGAGCAGTACTTC.

For the CDR3, the DNA is TGTGCCAGTAGGGACAGGGACACAACTAATGAAAAACTGTTTTTT. Translating gives CASRDRDTTNEKLFF. The chain links TRBV19 to TRBJ1-4, with TRBD1 matching over 8 bases. Per the germline V gene, CDR1 is LNHDA and CDR2 is SQIVND (reference sequence). The CDR3 has 15 amino acids. J lost 0 bases, V lost 6 bases, and 3 bases had no gene match.

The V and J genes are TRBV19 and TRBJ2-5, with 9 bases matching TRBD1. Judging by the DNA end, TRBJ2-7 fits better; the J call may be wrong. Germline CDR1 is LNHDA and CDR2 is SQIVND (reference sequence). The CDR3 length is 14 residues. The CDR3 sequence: CASSIGDRAYEQYF. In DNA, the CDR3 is TGTGCCAGTAGTATAGGGGACAGGGCCTACGAGCAGTACTTC.

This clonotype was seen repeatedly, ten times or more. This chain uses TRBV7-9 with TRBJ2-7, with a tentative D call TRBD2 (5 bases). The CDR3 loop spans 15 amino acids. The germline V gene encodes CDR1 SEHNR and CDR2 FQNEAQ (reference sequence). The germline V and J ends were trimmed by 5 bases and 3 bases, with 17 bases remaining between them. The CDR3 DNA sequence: TGTGCCAGCAGCCTATCCGGGGTAGAGAGCTACGAGCAGTACTTC. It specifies CASSLSGVESYEQYF. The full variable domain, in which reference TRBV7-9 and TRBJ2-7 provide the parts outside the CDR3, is DTGVSQNPRHKITKRGQNVTFRCDPISEHNRLYWYRQTLGQGPEFLTYFQNEAQLEKSRLLSDRFSAERPKGSFSTLEIQRTEQGDSAMYLCASSLSGVESYEQYFGPGTRLTVT.

The CDR3 is CASSPGTGEKYTEAFF. For the CDR3, the DNA is TGTGCCAGCAGCCCCGGGACAGGGGAAAAGTACACTGAAGCTTTCTTT. This chain connects TRBV7-6 to TRBJ1-1; 10 bases map to TRBD1. Germline V gene lookup returns CDR1 SGHVS and CDR2 FNYEAQ. The V gene end was trimmed by 5 bases and the J gene end by 3 bases; junction bases not matched to a gene: 9. There are 16 residues in the CDR3.

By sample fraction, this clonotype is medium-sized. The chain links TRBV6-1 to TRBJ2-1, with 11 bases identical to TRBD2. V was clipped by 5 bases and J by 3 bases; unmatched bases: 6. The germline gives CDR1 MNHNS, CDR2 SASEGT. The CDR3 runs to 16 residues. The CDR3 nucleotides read TGTGCCAGCAGTTTCAAGGGGACTAGCGGCTACAATGAGCAGTTCTTC. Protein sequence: CASSFKGTSGYNEQFF.

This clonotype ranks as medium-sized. The CDR3 DNA sequence: TGTGCCAGCAGCTTAGAGCGGAGTTCCTCCTACAATGAGCAGTTCTTC. Protein: CASSLERSSSYNEQFF. V usage is TRBV7-9 and J usage is TRBJ2-1, with a tentative D call TRBD2 (5 bases). V shed 1 base and J shed 0 bases, with 10 bases lying between them. Per the germline V gene, CDR1 is SEHNR and CDR2 is FQNEAQ (reference sequence). The CDR3 runs 16 residues.

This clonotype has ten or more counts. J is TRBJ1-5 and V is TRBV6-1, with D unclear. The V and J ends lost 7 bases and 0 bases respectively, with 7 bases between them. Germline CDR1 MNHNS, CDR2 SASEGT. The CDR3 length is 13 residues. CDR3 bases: TGTGCCAGCAAGGAAACTAGCAATCAGCCCCAGCATTTT. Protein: CASKETSNQPQHF.

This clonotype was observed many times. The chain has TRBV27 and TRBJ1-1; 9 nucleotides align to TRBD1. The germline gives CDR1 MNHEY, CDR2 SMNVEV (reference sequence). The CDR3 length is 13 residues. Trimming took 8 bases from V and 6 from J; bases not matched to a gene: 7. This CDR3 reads CASAWTGDSEAFF. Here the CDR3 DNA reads TGTGCCAGCGCGTGGACAGGGGACTCTGAAGCTTTCTTT.

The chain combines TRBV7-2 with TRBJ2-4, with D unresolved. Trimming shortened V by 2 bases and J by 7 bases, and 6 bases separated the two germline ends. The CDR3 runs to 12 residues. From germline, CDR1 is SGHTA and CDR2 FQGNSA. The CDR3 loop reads CASSLMYNIQYF. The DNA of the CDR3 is TGTGCCAGCAGCTTAATGTACAACATTCAGTACTTC.

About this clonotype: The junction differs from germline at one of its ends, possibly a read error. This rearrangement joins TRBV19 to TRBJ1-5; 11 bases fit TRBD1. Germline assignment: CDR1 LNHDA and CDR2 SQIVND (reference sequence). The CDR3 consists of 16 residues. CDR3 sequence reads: CSSSTAGTGGYQPQHF. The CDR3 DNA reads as TGTTCCAGTAGCACCGCCGGGACAGGGGGTTATCAGCCCCAGCATTTT. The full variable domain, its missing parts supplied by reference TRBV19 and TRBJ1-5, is DGGITQSPKYLFRKEGQNVTLSCEQNLNHDAMYWYRQDPGQGLRLIYYSQIVNDFQKGDIAEGYSVSREKKESFPLTVTSAQKNPTAFYLCSSSTAGTGGYQPQHFGDGTRLSIL.

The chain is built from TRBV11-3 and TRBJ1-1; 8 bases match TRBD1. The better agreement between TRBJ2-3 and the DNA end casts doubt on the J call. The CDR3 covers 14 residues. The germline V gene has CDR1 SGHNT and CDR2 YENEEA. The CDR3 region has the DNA TGTGCCAGCAGCCCGGGACAGGTGGGAGATACGCAGTATTTT. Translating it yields CASSPGQVGDTQYF.

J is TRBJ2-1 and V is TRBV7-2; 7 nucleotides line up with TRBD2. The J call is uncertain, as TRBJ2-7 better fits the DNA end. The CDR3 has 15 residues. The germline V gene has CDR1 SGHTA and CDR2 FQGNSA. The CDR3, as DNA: TGTGCCAGCAGCTTATACCCTAGCGGAGGCAATGAGCAGTACTTC. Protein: CASSLYPSGGNEQYF.

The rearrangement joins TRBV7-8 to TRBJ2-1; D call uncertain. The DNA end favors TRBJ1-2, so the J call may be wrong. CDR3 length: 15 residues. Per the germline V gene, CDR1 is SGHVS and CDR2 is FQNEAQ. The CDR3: CASSPADTVSYGYTF. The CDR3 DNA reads TGTGCCAGCAGCCCAGCAGATACAGTGAGCTATGGCTACACCTTC.

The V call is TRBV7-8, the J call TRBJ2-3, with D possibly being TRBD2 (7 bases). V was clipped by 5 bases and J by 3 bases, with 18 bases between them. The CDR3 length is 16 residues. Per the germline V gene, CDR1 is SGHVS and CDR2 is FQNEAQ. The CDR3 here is CASSPNGGRRTDTQYF. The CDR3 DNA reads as TGTGCCAGCAGCCCGAACGGGGGGCGCAGGACAGATACGCAGTATTTT.